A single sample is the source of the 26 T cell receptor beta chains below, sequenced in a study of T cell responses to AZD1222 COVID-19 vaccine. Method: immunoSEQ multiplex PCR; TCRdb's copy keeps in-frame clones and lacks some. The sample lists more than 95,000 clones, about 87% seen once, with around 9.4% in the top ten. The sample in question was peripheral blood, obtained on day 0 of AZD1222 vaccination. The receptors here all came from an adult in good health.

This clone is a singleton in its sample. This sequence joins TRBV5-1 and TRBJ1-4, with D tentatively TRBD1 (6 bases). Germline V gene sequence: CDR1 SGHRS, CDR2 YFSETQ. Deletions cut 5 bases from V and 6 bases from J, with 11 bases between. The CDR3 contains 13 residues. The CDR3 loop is CASSVQGHEKLFF. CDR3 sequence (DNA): TGCGCCAGCAGTGTACAGGGCCATGAAAAACTGTTTTTT.

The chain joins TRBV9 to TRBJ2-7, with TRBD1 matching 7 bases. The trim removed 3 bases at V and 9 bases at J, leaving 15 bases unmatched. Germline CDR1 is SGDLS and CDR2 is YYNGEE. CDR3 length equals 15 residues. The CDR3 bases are TGTGCCAGCAGCGCTTCCTGGGGACAGTCTCATTCGCAGTACTTC. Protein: CASSASWGQSHSQYF.

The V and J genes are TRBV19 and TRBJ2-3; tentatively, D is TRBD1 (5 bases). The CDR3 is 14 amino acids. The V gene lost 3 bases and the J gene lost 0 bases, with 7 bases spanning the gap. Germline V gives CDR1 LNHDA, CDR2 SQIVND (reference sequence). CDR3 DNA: TGTGCCAGTAGTATCACAGGTAGCACAGATACGCAGTATTTT. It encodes CASSITGSTDTQYF. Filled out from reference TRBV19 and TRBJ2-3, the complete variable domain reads DGGITQSPKYLFRKEGQNVTLSCEQNLNHDAMYWYRQDPGQGLRLIYYSQIVNDFQKGDIAEGYSVSREKKESFPLTVTSAQKNPTAFYLCASSITGSTDTQYFGPGTRLTVL.

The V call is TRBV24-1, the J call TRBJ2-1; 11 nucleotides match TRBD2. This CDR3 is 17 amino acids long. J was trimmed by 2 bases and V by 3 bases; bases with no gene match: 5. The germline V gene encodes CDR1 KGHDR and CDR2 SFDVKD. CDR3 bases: TGTGCCACCAGTGATACTAGCGGGAGTCTCACCTACAATGAGCAGTTCTTC. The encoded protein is CATSDTSGSLTYNEQFF.

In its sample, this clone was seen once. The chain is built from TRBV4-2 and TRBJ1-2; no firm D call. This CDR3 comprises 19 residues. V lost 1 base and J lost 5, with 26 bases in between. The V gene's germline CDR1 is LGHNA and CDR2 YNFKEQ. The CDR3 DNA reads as TGTGCCAGCAGCCAAGTACGGAGTAGAATATCTCGGGCGAAATATGGCTACACCTTC. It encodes CASSQVRSRISRAKYGYTF.

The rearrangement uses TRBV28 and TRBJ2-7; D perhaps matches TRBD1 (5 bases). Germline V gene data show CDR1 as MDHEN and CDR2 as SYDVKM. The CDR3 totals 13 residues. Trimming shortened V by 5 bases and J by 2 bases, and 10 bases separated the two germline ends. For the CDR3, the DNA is TGTGCCAGCAGTGTGACAGCGCCCTACGAGCAGTACTTC. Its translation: CASSVTAPYEQYF.

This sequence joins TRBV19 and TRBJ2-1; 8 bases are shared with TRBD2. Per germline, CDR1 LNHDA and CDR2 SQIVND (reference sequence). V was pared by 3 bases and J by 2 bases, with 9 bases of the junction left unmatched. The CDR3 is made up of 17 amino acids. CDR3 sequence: CASSITSGPSPYNEQFF. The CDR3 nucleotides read TGTGCCAGTAGTATTACTAGCGGACCTTCTCCCTACAATGAGCAGTTCTTC.

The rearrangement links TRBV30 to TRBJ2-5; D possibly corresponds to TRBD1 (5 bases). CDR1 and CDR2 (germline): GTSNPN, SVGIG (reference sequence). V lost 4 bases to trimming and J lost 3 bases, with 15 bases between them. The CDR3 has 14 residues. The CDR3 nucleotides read TGTGCCTGGAACCAGGGCGCCCTGAAAGAGACCCAGTACTTC. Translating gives CAWNQGALKETQYF.

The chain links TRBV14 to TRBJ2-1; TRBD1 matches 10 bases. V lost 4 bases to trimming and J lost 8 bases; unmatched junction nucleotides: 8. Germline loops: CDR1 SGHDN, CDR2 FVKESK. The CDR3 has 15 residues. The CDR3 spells CASSPTGTGVYEQFF. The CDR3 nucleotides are TGTGCCAGCAGCCCGACCGGGACAGGGGTGTATGAGCAGTTCTTC. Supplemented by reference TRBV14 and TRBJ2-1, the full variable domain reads EAGVTQFPSHSVIEKGQTVTLRCDPISGHDNLYWYRRVMGKEIKFLLHFVKESKQDESGMPNNRFLAERTGGTYSTLKVQPAELEDSGVYFCASSPTGTGVYEQFFGPGTRLTVL.

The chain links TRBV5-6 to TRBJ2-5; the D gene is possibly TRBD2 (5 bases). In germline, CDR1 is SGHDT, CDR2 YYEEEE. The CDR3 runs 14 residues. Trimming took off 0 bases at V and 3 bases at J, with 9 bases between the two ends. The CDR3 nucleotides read TGTGCCAGCAGCTTGGCGGGAAACGAAGAGACCCAGTACTTC. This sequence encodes CASSLAGNEETQYF.

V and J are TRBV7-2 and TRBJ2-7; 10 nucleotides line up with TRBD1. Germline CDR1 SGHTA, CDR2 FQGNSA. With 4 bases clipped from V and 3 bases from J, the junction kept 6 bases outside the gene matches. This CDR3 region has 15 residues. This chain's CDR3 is CASSSGTGDIYEQYF. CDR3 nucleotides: TGTGCCAGCAGCTCCGGGACAGGGGACATCTACGAGCAGTACTTC.

The CDR3 sequence: CASSQGTAQETQYF. The CDR3 DNA reads TGTGCCAGCAGCCAGGGGACAGCTCAAGAGACCCAGTACTTC. V gene TRBV5-4 combines with J gene TRBJ2-5, with TRBD1 identical over 7 bases. The CDR3 has 14 amino acids. CDR1 SGHNT and CDR2 YYREEE come from the germline V gene (reference sequence). V shed 4 bases, J shed 2 bases, and the junction held 5 bases outside the gene matches.

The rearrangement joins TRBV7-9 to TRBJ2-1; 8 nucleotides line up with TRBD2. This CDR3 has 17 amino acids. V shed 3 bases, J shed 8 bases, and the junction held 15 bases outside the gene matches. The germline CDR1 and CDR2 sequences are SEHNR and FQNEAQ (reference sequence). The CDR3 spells CASSLSLHRDGGDEQFF. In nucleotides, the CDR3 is TGTGCCAGCAGCTTGTCCCTTCACAGGGACGGGGGGGATGAGCAGTTCTTC.

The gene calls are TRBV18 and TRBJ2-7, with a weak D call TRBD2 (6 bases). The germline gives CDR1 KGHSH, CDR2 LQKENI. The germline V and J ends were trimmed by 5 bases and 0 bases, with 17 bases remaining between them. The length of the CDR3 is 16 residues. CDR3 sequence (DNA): TGTGCCAGCTCATCGGAGGGCCCTGGGGGCTCCTACGAGCAGTACTTC. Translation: CASSSEGPGGSYEQYF.

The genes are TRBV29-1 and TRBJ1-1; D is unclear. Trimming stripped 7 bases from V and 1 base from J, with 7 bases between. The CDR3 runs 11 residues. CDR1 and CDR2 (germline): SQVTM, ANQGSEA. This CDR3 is CSGHTNTEAFF. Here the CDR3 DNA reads TGCAGCGGCCACACGAACACTGAAGCTTTCTTT.

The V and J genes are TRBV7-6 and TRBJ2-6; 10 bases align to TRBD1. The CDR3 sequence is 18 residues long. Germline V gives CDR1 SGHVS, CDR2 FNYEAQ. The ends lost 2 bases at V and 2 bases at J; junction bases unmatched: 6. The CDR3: CASSLRQGAGTGANVLTF. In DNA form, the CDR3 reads TGTGCCAGCAGCTTAAGACAGGGGGCAGGAACTGGGGCCAACGTCCTGACTTTC.

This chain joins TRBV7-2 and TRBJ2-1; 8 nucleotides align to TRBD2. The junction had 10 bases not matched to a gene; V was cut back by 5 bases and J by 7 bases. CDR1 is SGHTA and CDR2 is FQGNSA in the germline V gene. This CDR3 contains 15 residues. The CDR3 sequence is CASSPRTSIRNEQFF. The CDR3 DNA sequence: TGTGCCAGCAGCCCCCGGACTAGCATCAGGAATGAGCAGTTCTTC. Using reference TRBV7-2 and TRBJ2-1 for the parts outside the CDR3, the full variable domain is GAGVSQSPSNKVTEKGKDVELRCDPISGHTALYWYRQSLGQGLEFLIYFQGNSAPDKSGLPSDRFSAERTGGSVSTLTIQRTQQEDSAVYLCASSPRTSIRNEQFFGPGTRLTVL.

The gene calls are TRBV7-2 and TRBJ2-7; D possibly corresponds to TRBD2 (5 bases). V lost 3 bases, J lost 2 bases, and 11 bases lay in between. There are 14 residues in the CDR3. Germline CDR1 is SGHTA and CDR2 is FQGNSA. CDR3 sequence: CASSFLGSAYEQYF. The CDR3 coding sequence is TGTGCCAGCAGCTTCCTAGGGAGCGCCTACGAGCAGTACTTC.

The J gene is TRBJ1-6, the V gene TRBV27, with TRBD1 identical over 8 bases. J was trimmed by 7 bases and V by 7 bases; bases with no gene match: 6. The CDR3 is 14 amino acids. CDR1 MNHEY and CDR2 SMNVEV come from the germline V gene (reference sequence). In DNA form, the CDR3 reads TGTGCCAGCAATCTTCAGGGGGCCAATTCACCCCTCCACTTT. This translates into CASNLQGANSPLHF.

The CDR3 DNA reads as TGTGCCAGCAGCTACCCGGACAGGGGTGGCAATGAGCAGTTCTTC. This encodes CASSYPDRGGNEQFF. The chain uses TRBV7-9 and TRBJ2-1, with TRBD1 matching over 9 bases. Per germline, CDR1 SEHNR and CDR2 FQNEAQ (reference sequence). Trimming at V came to 4 bases and at J to 6 bases, leaving 7 bases not matched to a gene. The CDR3 is made up of 15 amino acids.

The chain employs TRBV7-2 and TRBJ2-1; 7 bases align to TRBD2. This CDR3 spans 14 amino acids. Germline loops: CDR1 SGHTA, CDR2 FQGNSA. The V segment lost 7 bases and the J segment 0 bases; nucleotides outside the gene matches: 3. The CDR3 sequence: CASTRTSSYNEQFF. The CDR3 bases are TGTGCCAGCACCCGGACTAGCTCCTACAATGAGCAGTTCTTC.

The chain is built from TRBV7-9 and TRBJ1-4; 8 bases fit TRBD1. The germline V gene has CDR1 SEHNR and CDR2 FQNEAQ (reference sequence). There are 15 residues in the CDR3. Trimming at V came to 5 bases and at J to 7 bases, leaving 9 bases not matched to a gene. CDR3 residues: CASSPRTGRSEKLFF. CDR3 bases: TGTGCCAGCAGCCCCCGGACAGGGAGAAGTGAAAAACTGTTTTTT. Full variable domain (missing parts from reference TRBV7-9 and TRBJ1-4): DTGVSQNPRHKITKRGQNVTFRCDPISEHNRLYWYRQTLGQGPEFLTYFQNEAQLEKSRLLSDRFSAERPKGSFSTLEIQRTEQGDSAMYLCASSPRTGRSEKLFFGSGTQLSVL.

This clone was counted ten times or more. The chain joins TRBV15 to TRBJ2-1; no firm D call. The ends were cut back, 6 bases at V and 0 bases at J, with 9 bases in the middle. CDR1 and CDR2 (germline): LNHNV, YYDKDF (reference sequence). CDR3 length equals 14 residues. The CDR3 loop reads CATRAESSYNEQFF. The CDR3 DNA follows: TGTGCCACCAGGGCGGAGAGCTCCTACAATGAGCAGTTCTTC.

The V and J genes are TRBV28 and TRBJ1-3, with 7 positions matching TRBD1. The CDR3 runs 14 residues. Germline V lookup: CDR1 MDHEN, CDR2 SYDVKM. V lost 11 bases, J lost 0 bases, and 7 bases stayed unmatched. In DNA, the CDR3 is TGTGCCTCACAGGGGCTTCTCTCTGGAAACACCATATATTTT. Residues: CASQGLLSGNTIYF.

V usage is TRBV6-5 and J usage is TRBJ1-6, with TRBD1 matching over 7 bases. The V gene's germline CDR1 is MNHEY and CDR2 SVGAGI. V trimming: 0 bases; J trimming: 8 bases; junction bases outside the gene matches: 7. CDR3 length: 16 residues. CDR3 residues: CASSYSEGAGDSPLHF. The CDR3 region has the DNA TGTGCCAGCAGTTACTCCGAGGGGGCCGGGGATTCACCCCTCCACTTT.

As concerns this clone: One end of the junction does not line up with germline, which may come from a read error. The CDR3, as DNA: TGTGCTAGCAGCTTACTCCCGTCCTCTAGAGCCAGTCCAGATACGCAGTATTTT. Translated: CASSLLPSSRASPDTQYF. This rearrangement joins TRBV7-7 to TRBJ2-3; D is ambiguous. CDR3 length equals 18 residues. CDR1 and CDR2 from the germline V gene are SSHAT and FNYEAQ (reference sequence).